This T cell receptor (beta chain) comes out of a study of T cells in Graves' hyperthyroidism and ophthalmopathy (dated by TCRdb to the late 2010s). As for the study more broadly: TCR V-J signatures able to tell the groups apart were searched for in a discovery cohort of some 97 patients, of whom approximately 40 had Graves' ophthalmopathy and about 55 had stable Graves' hyperthyroidism. Whether ophthalmopathy could be predicted prospectively was tested in an independent validation cohort made up of roughly 19 hyperthyroidism patients plus 17 patients who later progressed to ophthalmopathy. The 95 to 100 discovery patients were randomly divided into training and test sets at a 7:3 ratio. The study also compared thyroid tissue and blood T-cell repertoires from about six Graves' hyperthyroidism patients. After sampling, hyperthyroidism patients received methimazole starting at 30 mg daily, and ophthalmopathy patients received high-dose intravenous methylprednisolone. According to the paper, TCR Vbeta CDR3 sequencing was carried out on 135 peripheral blood samples, which came from approximately 43 ophthalmopathy, approximately 78 hyperthyroidism and roughly 17 progressor patients.

Paper-wide results and their limitations: Most expanded thyroid clonotypes (frequency above 0.001) were also detected in blood, suggesting blood repertoires may reflect thyroid immune responses. A model built on a 13 V-J signature distinguished ophthalmopathy from stable hyperthyroidism, reaching 85% to 90% sensitivity and under 84% specificity in cross-validation and 80%/75% in testing. In validation, progression to ophthalmopathy was predicted by the model with about 70% sensitivity and 72.22% specificity, a median of roughly 6.4 months before onset. Sample size was not statistically predetermined, and blinding of investigators to group allocation was not performed.

Comments on this clonotype: Its antigen is not yet known. No much larger clone exists at a distance of one base, and base qualities are not known.

Any patient with an uncontrolled infection, another autoimmune disease, pregnancy or lactation was excluded. Clinical symptoms, serum thyroxine and TRAb, thyroid ultrasound, and orbital computed tomography formed the basis for the diagnoses. Total RNA was extracted using Trizol reagent, and RNA quality was assessed on an Agilent 2100 Bioanalyzer. The TCR beta CDR3 regions were amplified from RNA transcripts. For the first round of RT-PCR on the TCR CDR3, the HTBI primer set was used together with the Qiagen OneStep RT-PCR kit. Libraries were constructed in a second round of multiplex PCR, after which size selection and purification were performed. Paired-end sequencing of the libraries was performed with 100 bp reads on an Illumina HiSeq2000. The paper's data handling went like this. SOAPnuke was used to process the raw data, removing reads that contained adapters or uncalled bases, had a mean Phred below 15, or lacked an exact match to the constant primer or identifier. High-quality paired reads were merged with COPE v1.2.5, and unique nucleotide sequences were defined as clonotypes. MiTCR v1.1 was used to align the clonotypes against IMGT TRBV, TRBD and TRBJ reference segments. Only V-J combinations with frequency above 0.0001, covering approximately 99% of repertoires, were analysed. The TCS score was defined as the ratio of F50 (clonal expansion) to E x V (chaos), calculated using BLOSUM62-based TCRdist between CDR3 peptides within each V-J. Welch's t-statistics and random forest reduced just over 500 V-J features to roughly 13, which were used in a naive Bayes classifier (R e1071). The similarity between thyroid and blood repertoires was quantified using the Morisita-Horn index. TCRdb handled the public reads itself, with Q25 trimming in fastp and clone calling in MiXCR, and kept productive beta chains. Entries are consolidated by CDR3 protein sequence, retaining the most common genes and DNA. The V and J calls shown here were made by TCRdb, not taken from the authors' results. The sample profile shows a few hundred thousand distinct CDR3 sequences; 40% to 55% of them were found once. 44% of the sample belongs to the ten largest clones.

The CDR3 runs 15 residues from the cysteine to the phenylalanine. CDR3 DNA is the only sequence kept; it has 45 bases, read in frame from the first base. Reading the germline V gene gives CDR1 MNHEY and CDR2 SVGAGI. The germline V and J ends show losses of 2 bases and 10 bases respectively, and no gene match explains 6 bases of the junction. The V and J segments used are TRBV6-5 and TRBJ1-6; the junction holds 9 bases that match TRBD1. The sample comprised peripheral blood or thyroid tissue (not recorded which). This TCR derives from an adult woman with Graves' disease, either hyperthyroidism or ophthalmopathy (not recorded which). CDR3 reads: CASSYTGQGGSPLHF. The nucleotide sequence is given as TGTGCCAGCAGTTACACGGGACAGGGCGGATCACCCCTCCACTTT.